This T cell receptor (beta chain) comes out of a study of blood T cell repertoires in COVID-19. Some clones are missing from TCRdb's copy, which holds only in-frame ones; the method was immunoSEQ multiplex PCR. The sample contains 210,000 or so clones, around 80% of which appear only once. This CDR3 region has 15 residues. With V trimmed by 0 bases and J by 6 bases, 5 bases remained unmatched. Germline V CDR1 and CDR2: SEHNR, FQNEAQ (reference sequence). Input material: peripheral blood. This chain links TRBV7-9 with TRBJ2-3; the match to TRBD1 covers 8 bases. The TCR comes from a man aged 50 to 60 with active or convalescent COVID-19. CDR3 residues: CASSLARTGRDTQYF. The CDR3 bases are TGTGCCAGCAGCTTAGCCCGGACAGGGCGGGATACGCAGTATTTT.